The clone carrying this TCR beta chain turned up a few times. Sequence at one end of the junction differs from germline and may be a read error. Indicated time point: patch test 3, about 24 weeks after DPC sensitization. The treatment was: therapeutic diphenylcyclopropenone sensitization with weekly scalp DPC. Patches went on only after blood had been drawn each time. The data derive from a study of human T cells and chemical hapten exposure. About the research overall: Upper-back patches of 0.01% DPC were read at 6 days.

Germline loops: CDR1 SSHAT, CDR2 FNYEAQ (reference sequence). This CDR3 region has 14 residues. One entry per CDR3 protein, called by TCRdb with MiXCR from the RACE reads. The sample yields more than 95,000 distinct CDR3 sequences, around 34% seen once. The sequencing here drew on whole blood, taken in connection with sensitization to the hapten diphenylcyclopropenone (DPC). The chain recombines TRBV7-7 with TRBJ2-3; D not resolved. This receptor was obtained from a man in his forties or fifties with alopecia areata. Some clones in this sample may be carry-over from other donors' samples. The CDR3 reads CASSLSRASDTQYF. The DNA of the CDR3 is TGTGCTAGCAGCTTAAGTAGGGCGTCAGATACGCAGTATTTT.